This T cell receptor beta chain originates from a study of Graves' ophthalmopathy and Graves' hyperthyroidism. This CDR3 is built from 13 residues. V was clipped by 6 bases and J by 1 base, with 7 bases between them. The sequenced template was RNA, covering the TCR beta CDR3 region. RT-PCR with HTBI primers came first, then second-round multiplex PCR. MiXCR, run by TCRdb on the multiplex PCR reads, gives a single entry per CDR3 protein. The sample includes about half a million distinct CDR3 sequences, 14% of them seen just once. This clonotype was found many times. The chain recombines TRBV12-3 or TRBV12-4 with TRBJ1-5; D not resolved. This clonotype was obtained from a woman in her 30s with Graves' ophthalmopathy. The sample was blood. Here the CDR3 DNA reads TGTGCCAGCAGCCGCCGGAGCAATCAGCCCCAGCATTTT. Translated: CASSRRSNQPQHF.